This T cell receptor (beta chain) was found in a study of cytotoxic CD8 clonotypes in ibrutinib-treated CLL. Genomic DNA (approximately 2.1 micrograms) was obtained from cryopreserved PBMCs for construction of TCR beta libraries. V lost 5 bases and J lost 8; bases outside the gene matches: 9. The CDR3 is 15 residues long. CDR1 and CDR2 from the germline V gene are SGHVS and FQNEAQ. Study results and caveats: Sustained-remission patients were sampled at different times than progressing patients were. At the start, clonality exceeded age-matched healthy donors and followed circulating CD8+ T-cell counts.

Sequencing was designed to attain a depth spanning 1 in 200,000 to 1 in 1 million T cells. Some clones are missing from TCRdb's copy, which holds only in-frame ones; the method was immunoSEQ multiplex PCR. The sample lists some 310,000 clones, 80% occurring once. Notes on this clone: The target antigen is unknown.

The sample here was PBMCs, taken before ibrutinib treatment. J is TRBJ2-2 and V is TRBV7-8; 9 bases align to TRBD2. This clonotype originated in a human donor with chronic lymphocytic leukemia. The CDR3 bases are TGTGCCAGCAGCCCCCTTTTGCGGGAGGGTGGGGAGCTGTTTTTT. Residues: CASSPLLREGGELFF.